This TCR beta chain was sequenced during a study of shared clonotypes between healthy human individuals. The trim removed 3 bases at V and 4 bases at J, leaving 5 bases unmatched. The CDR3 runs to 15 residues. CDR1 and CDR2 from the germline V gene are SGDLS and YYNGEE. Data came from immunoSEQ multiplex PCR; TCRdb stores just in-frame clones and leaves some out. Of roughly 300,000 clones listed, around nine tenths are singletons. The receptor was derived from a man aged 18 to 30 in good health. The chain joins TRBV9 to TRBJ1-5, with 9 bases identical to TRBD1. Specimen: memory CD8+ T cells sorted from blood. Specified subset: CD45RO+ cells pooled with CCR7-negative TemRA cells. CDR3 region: CASSAGQGVNQPQHF. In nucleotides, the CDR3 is TGTGCCAGCAGCGCGGGACAGGGAGTGAATCAGCCCCAGCATTTT.